Each of the 22 T cell receptor beta chains below was sequenced from the same sample in a study of blood T cell repertoires in COVID-19. Measured with immunoSEQ multiplex PCR; TCRdb has only the in-frame clones, and not every one. The table records around 220,000 clones, around 91% of them present only once. Sequenced sample: PBMCs or T cells enriched from blood (not recorded which). These receptor sequences come from a man aged 25-45 years who had been exposed to COVID-19.

This chain joins TRBV4-1 and TRBJ1-6; 7 bases line up with TRBD1. CDR3 length equals 17 residues. Germline V gene sequence: CDR1 MGHRA, CDR2 YSYEKL. V dropped 1 base and J dropped 6; count of bases not matched to a gene: 9. Here the CDR3 reads CASSQVGQGVTNSPLHF. CDR3 nucleotides: TGCGCCAGCAGCCAAGTTGGGCAGGGGGTTACTAATTCACCCCTCCACTTT.

V is TRBV5-1 and J is TRBJ2-2; D may be TRBD1 (5 bases). Germline V gene data show CDR1 as SGHRS and CDR2 as YFSETQ. The CDR3 consists of 12 residues. Deletions cut 4 bases from V and 6 bases from J, with 7 bases between. Here the CDR3 reads CASSVGAGELFF. As DNA, the CDR3 is TGCGCCAGCAGCGTAGGGGCCGGGGAGCTGTTTTTT. The variable domain in full, with the rest retrieved from reference TRBV5-1 and TRBJ2-2, is KAGVTQTPRYLIKTRGQQVTLSCSPISGHRSVSWYQQTPGQGLQFLFEYFSETQRNKGNFPGRFSGRQFSNSRSEMNVSTLELGDSALYLCASSVGAGELFFGEGSRLTVL.

The J gene is TRBJ2-7, the V gene TRBV20-1, with TRBD2 identical over 9 bases. The CDR3 has 16 amino acids. Germline V gene lookup returns CDR1 DFQATT and CDR2 SNEGSKA (reference sequence). J was trimmed by 2 bases and V by 3 bases; bases with no gene match: 11. The CDR3: CSASASAGGRPYEQYF. DNA for the CDR3: TGCAGTGCTAGTGCTTCAGCGGGGGGCCGCCCCTACGAGCAGTACTTC.

The chain combines TRBV7-9 with TRBJ1-2; perhaps TRBD1 as D (6 bases). The CDR3 loop spans 13 amino acids. The germline V and J ends were trimmed by 1 base and 8 bases, with 11 bases remaining between them. The germline V gene encodes CDR1 SEHNR and CDR2 FQNEAQ (reference sequence). The CDR3 DNA sequence: TGTGCCAGCAGCTTAGGTCAGGGGAACGGCTACACCTTC. It is translated as CASSLGQGNGYTF.

This chain joins TRBV18 and TRBJ1-2; D remains unclear. The CDR3 covers 14 residues. From germline, CDR1 is KGHSH and CDR2 LQKENI. V was trimmed by 3 bases and J by 2 bases, leaving 10 bases between them. CDR3 sequence reads: CASSPERLNYGYTF. The DNA of the CDR3 is TGTGCCAGCTCACCCGAGAGGTTAAACTATGGCTACACCTTC.

This clone was seen more than once but under ten times. V is TRBV15 and J is TRBJ1-4, with a weak D call TRBD1 (6 bases). Trimming took 0 bases from V and 7 from J, leaving 12 bases between them. The germline V gene encodes CDR1 LNHNV and CDR2 YYDKDF (reference sequence). This CDR3 contains 15 residues. For the CDR3, the DNA is TGTGCCACCAGCAGAGAAGGGCGGGGGCGTGAAAAACTGTTTTTT. Its translation is CATSREGRGREKLFF.

The genes are TRBV21-1 and TRBJ2-2; the table gives TRBD1 as D, unverified against the DNA. TRBV21-1 is noted as a pseudogene. CDR3 length: 17 residues. CDR3 sequence reads: CASSKTLQDANTGELFF. CDR3 nucleotide sequence: TGTGCCAGCAGCAAAACGCTACAGGACGCGAACACCGGGGAGCTGTTTTTT.

Concerning this clone: In the same sample, other DNA sequences code for this CDR3. The chain combines TRBV9 with TRBJ1-1; D is unresolved. The CDR3 has 13 residues. Germline V lookup: CDR1 SGDLS, CDR2 YYNGEE. Trimming shortened V by 0 bases and J by 0 bases, and 3 bases separated the two germline ends. In nucleotides, the CDR3 is TGTGCCAGCAGCGTAGCAGTGAACACTGAAGCTTTCTTT. Translating gives CASSVAVNTEAFF.

The chain employs TRBV24-1 and TRBJ1-5; no clear D. V lost 1 base and J 7 bases, leaving 7 bases between the germline ends. The germline V gene has CDR1 KGHDR and CDR2 SFDVKD. CDR3 length: 13 residues. CDR3 region: CATSDFRGQPQHF. CDR3 bases: TGTGCCACCAGTGATTTCCGGGGACAGCCCCAGCATTTT.

A single count supports this clone. This chain links TRBV2 with TRBJ1-5, with D possibly TRBD1 on 5 matching bases. The CDR3 contains 13 residues. Germline CDR1 reads SNHLY; CDR2 reads FYNNEI. Deletions cut 5 bases from V and 11 bases from J, with 16 bases between. Here the CDR3 reads CASSPGLSLAQHF. CDR3 bases: TGTGCCAGCAGTCCGGGACTAAGCTTGGCCCAGCATTTT. Based on the CDR3 plus reference TRBV2 and TRBJ1-5, the full variable domain is EPEVTQTPSHQVTQMGQEVILRCVPISNHLYFYWYRQILGQKVEFLVSFYNNEISEKSEIFDDQFSVERPDGSNFTLKIRSTKLEDSAMYFCASSPGLSLAQHFGDGTRLSIL.

The rearrangement links TRBV7-9 to TRBJ2-5; D ambiguous. Germline V gives CDR1 SEHNR, CDR2 FQNEAQ (reference sequence). V lost 1 base to trimming and J lost 5 bases, with 14 bases between them. The CDR3 has 15 amino acids. The CDR3 protein is CASSLGGGARETQYF. The CDR3 DNA reads TGTGCCAGCAGCTTAGGAGGTGGAGCCCGGGAGACCCAGTACTTC.

The chain employs TRBV19 and TRBJ1-5; a weak D match, TRBD1 (5 bases). The V end lost 9 bases, the J end lost 3 bases, and 15 bases lay between the germline ends. This CDR3 is 14 amino acids long. Germline CDR1 is LNHDA and CDR2 is SQIVND (reference sequence). The chain's CDR3 is CASRTSQNNQPQHF. The CDR3 DNA follows: TGTGCCAGCAGGACATCGCAGAACAATCAGCCCCAGCATTTT.

The rearrangement joins TRBV18 to TRBJ1-1; 8 bases map to TRBD1. Trimming removed 3 bases from V and 6 bases from J; junction bases left unmatched: 9. The CDR3 spans 15 residues. Germline assignment: CDR1 KGHSH and CDR2 LQKENI. CDR3 coding DNA: TGTGCCAGCTCACCTCTCCGACAGGGGCGCCCTGAAGCTTTCTTT. Translating it yields CASSPLRQGRPEAFF.

CDR3 protein: CASSPGGQPQPARRNTEAFF. DNA of the CDR3: TGCGCCAGCAGCCCCGGGGGACAGCCCCAGCCGGCAAGAAGGAACACTGAAGCTTTCTTT. The chain is built from TRBV4-1 and TRBJ1-1, with 7 bases lining up with TRBD1. Germline CDR1 and CDR2: MGHRA and YSYEKL. Germline trimming cut 4 bases from V and 1 base from J; bases unmatched to any gene: 21. The CDR3 runs 20 residues.

The rearrangement uses TRBV2 and TRBJ2-1; 11 nucleotides line up with TRBD2. This CDR3 spans 18 amino acids. The germline gives CDR1 SNHLY, CDR2 FYNNEI. V lost 3 bases, J lost 6 bases, and 13 bases stayed unmatched. The CDR3 DNA reads as TGTGCCAGCAGTGACCTGAGAGGAATAGCGGGGGGGATCAATGAGCAGTTCTTC. Translating gives CASSDLRGIAGGINEQFF.

The V call is TRBV7-9, the J call TRBJ2-5; 9 nucleotides line up with TRBD2. Germline V lookup: CDR1 SEHNR, CDR2 FQNEAQ (reference sequence). The length of the CDR3 is 16 residues. V gave up 4 bases and J gave up 3 bases; unmatched junction bases: 9. The CDR3 DNA follows: TGTGCCAGCAGCTATGGTATGGTAGCGGGAGAAGAGACCCAGTACTTC. Protein sequence: CASSYGMVAGEETQYF.

The gene calls are TRBV7-2 and TRBJ1-5; no reliable D call. V lost 1 base and J lost 7, with 11 bases in between. The CDR3 length is 14 residues. From germline, CDR1 is SGHTA and CDR2 FQGNSA. For the CDR3, the DNA is TGTGCCAGCAGCTTAGGTCCCTATCCGCAGCCCCAGCATTTT. Translation gives CASSLGPYPQPQHF. Variable domain in full (rest from reference TRBV7-2 and TRBJ1-5): GAGVSQSPSNKVTEKGKDVELRCDPISGHTALYWYRQSLGQGLEFLIYFQGNSAPDKSGLPSDRFSAERTGGSVSTLTIQRTQQEDSAVYLCASSLGPYPQPQHFGDGTRLSIL.

The gene calls are TRBV19 and TRBJ2-2; D remains ambiguous. Trimming removed 3 bases from V and 8 bases from J, with 7 bases in between. The CDR3 contains 12 residues. Looked up from germline, CDR1 is LNHDA and CDR2 is SQIVND (reference sequence). CDR3 DNA sequence: TGTGCCAGTAGTATCAACTGGGGGGAGCTGTTTTTT. Translation gives CASSINWGELFF.

V usage is TRBV28 and J usage is TRBJ1-5; no clear D. Trimming cost V 5 bases and J 2 bases, with 10 bases left between them. CDR1 is MDHEN and CDR2 is SYDVKM in the germline V gene. The CDR3 is made up of 14 amino acids. This chain's CDR3 is CASSPPRGNQPQHF. The CDR3 DNA sequence: TGTGCCAGCAGTCCCCCCCGGGGCAATCAGCCCCAGCATTTT.

The V call is TRBV7-2, the J call TRBJ2-2, with D possibly matching TRBD1 (6 bases). CDR3 length equals 16 residues. Germline assignment: CDR1 SGHTA and CDR2 FQGNSA. Trimming cost V 0 bases and J 1 base, with 9 bases left between them. CDR3 in amino acids: CASSLAGRGNTGELFF. The CDR3 bases are TGTGCCAGCAGCTTAGCAGGCAGGGGGAACACCGGGGAGCTGTTTTTT.

In DNA form, the CDR3 reads TGTGCCAGCAGCTTAGGTTTAGTCTATGGCTACACCTTC. Translating gives CASSLGLVYGYTF. The genes are TRBV7-9 and TRBJ1-2; D gene unclear. V was trimmed by 1 base and J by 4 bases, leaving 7 bases between them. The CDR3 consists of 13 residues. The germline gives CDR1 SEHNR, CDR2 FQNEAQ (reference sequence).

The chain uses TRBV19 and TRBJ2-2; 7 bases fit TRBD2. J was trimmed by 7 bases and V by 4 bases; bases with no gene match: 15. This CDR3 spans 17 amino acids. Germline values: CDR1 LNHDA, CDR2 SQIVND (reference sequence). The CDR3 nucleotides are TGTGCCAGTAGTAATGCGGGGCTAGCGGCGACCCTCGGGGAGCTGTTTTTT. This gives the protein CASSNAGLAATLGELFF.